This is a list of T cell receptor beta chains from one sample in a study of blood T cell repertoires in COVID-19. The method was immunoSEQ multiplex PCR; TCRdb's version includes in-frame clones alone and lacks a portion of them. The sample includes under 150,000 clones, less than 85% seen only once; the top ten take about 12%. Material for sequencing was peripheral blood. All receptors come from a human donor in a cohort sampled during active COVID-19. Both conserved end residues are part of each CDR3. Fields, in order: D gene, clone size, J gene, V gene, CDR3 protein, CDR3 DNA. A D gene is named only where the DNA matches it firmly. Clone size is shown for a subset of rows, as once, few, many or a class of expanded clone.

d_gene: TRBD1; abundance: once; j_gene: TRBJ1-1; v_gene: TRBV7-9; CDR3aa: CASSSRDRINPGTEAFF; CDR3nt: TGTGCCAGCAGCTCTAGGGACAGGATAAACCCGGGCACTGAAGCTTTCTTT
d_gene: -; abundance: -; j_gene: TRBJ2-7; v_gene: TRBV6-5; CDR3aa: CASSYSDIPETYEQYF; CDR3nt: TGTGCCAGCAGTTACTCCGATATACCGGAGACCTACGAGCAGTACTTC
d_gene: -; abundance: -; j_gene: TRBJ1-5; v_gene: TRBV19; CDR3aa: CASSIVSYQPQHF; CDR3nt: TGTGCCAGTAGTATTGTTAGCTATCAGCCCCAGCATTTT
d_gene: TRBD2; abundance: -; j_gene: TRBJ2-2; v_gene: TRBV7-3; CDR3aa: CASSTSGLNTGELFF; CDR3nt: TGTGCCAGCAGCACTTCGGGACTAAACACCGGGGAGCTGTTTTTT
d_gene: TRBD1; abundance: -; j_gene: TRBJ1-1; v_gene: TRBV6-5; CDR3aa: CATRQGLGANTEAFF; CDR3nt: TGTGCCACTCGACAGGGTCTGGGAGCAAACACTGAAGCTTTCTTT
d_gene: -; abundance: -; j_gene: TRBJ2-3; v_gene: TRBV14; CDR3aa: CASSFTLNTQYF; CDR3nt: TGTGCCAGCAGCTTTACTCTAAATACGCAGTATTTT
d_gene: -; abundance: few; j_gene: TRBJ2-2; v_gene: TRBV6-2/TRBV6-3; CDR3aa: CASSRAYGAHTGELFF; CDR3nt: TGTGCCAGCAGTAGGGCGTATGGGGCCCACACCGGGGAGCTGTTTTTT
d_gene: TRBD2; abundance: -; j_gene: TRBJ2-1; v_gene: TRBV6-2/TRBV6-3; CDR3aa: CASSYLAGVEQFF; CDR3nt: TGTGCCAGCAGTTACCTAGCGGGGGTTGAGCAGTTCTTC
d_gene: -; abundance: -; j_gene: TRBJ1-5; v_gene: TRBV12-5; CDR3aa: CASGLGAPSNQPQHF; CDR3nt: TGTGCTAGTGGTTTAGGGGCCCCGAGCAATCAGCCCCAGCATTTT
d_gene: TRBD1; abundance: -; j_gene: TRBJ1-4; v_gene: TRBV3-1/TRBV3-2; CDR3aa: CASSGTVPNEKLFF; CDR3nt: TGTGCCAGCAGCGGGACAGTACCTAATGAAAAACTGTTTTTT
d_gene: -; abundance: -; j_gene: TRBJ2-7; v_gene: TRBV5-1; CDR3aa: CASSHSQGSGYEQYF; CDR3nt: TGCGCCAGCAGCCATTCCCAGGGATCAGGCTACGAGCAGTACTTC
d_gene: TRBD1; abundance: few; j_gene: TRBJ1-1; v_gene: TRBV6-5; CDR3aa: CATCETGGPNTEAFF; CDR3nt: TGTGCCACCTGCGAGACAGGGGGCCCGAACACTGAAGCTTTCTTT
d_gene: -; abundance: -; j_gene: TRBJ1-1; v_gene: TRBV19; CDR3aa: CASSFLGGDEAFF; CDR3nt: TGTGCCAGTAGTTTCTTGGGGGGTGATGAAGCTTTCTTT
d_gene: TRBD1; abundance: -; j_gene: TRBJ1-5; v_gene: TRBV4-2; CDR3aa: CASSQEAGGSNQPQHF; CDR3nt: TGTGCCAGCAGCCAAGAGGCAGGGGGTAGCAATCAGCCCCAGCATTTT
d_gene: -; abundance: once; j_gene: TRBJ1-4; v_gene: TRBV28; CDR3aa: CASSPGGKVEKLFF; CDR3nt: TGTGCCAGCAGTCCCGGGGGGAAGGTGGAAAAACTGTTTTTT
d_gene: TRBD2; abundance: once; j_gene: TRBJ2-3; v_gene: TRBV10-3; CDR3aa: CAIRLAGDTDTQYF; CDR3nt: TGTGCCATCCGACTAGCGGGGGACACAGATACGCAGTATTTT
d_gene: -; abundance: few; j_gene: TRBJ1-4; v_gene: TRBV4-2; CDR3aa: CASSQEAGTLATNEKLFF; CDR3nt: TGTGCCAGCAGCCAAGAGGCAGGAACCCTTGCAACTAATGAAAAACTGTTTTTT
d_gene: TRBD1; abundance: -; j_gene: TRBJ2-1; v_gene: TRBV28; CDR3aa: CASSSGQGDTNEQFF; CDR3nt: TGTGCCAGCAGTTCGGGACAGGGAGACACCAATGAGCAGTTCTTC
d_gene: TRBD1; abundance: -; j_gene: TRBJ2-1; v_gene: TRBV11-3; CDR3aa: CASSVGGGYNEQFF; CDR3nt: TGTGCCAGCAGCGTAGGGGGCGGTTACAATGAGCAGTTCTTC
d_gene: -; abundance: once; j_gene: TRBJ2-6; v_gene: TRBV7-8; CDR3aa: CASSFLIPGSGANVLTF; CDR3nt: TGTGCCAGCAGCTTCTTAATACCCGGCTCTGGGGCCAACGTCCTGACTTTC
d_gene: -; abundance: -; j_gene: TRBJ2-5; v_gene: TRBV11-2; CDR3aa: CASSLVGTNGPYF; CDR3nt: TGTGCCAGCAGCTTAGTAGGGACAAATGGGCCGTACTTC
d_gene: TRBD1; abundance: once; j_gene: TRBJ1-5; v_gene: TRBV7-6; CDR3aa: CASSLNEMGDRGICSNQPQHF; CDR3nt: TGTGCCAGCAGCTTGAACGAGATGGGGGACAGGGGGATTTGTAGCAATCAGCCCCAGCATTTT
d_gene: -; abundance: -; j_gene: TRBJ2-1; v_gene: TRBV7-3; CDR3aa: CASSLNGGNEQFF; CDR3nt: TGTGCCAGCAGCTTAAATGGAGGCAATGAGCAGTTCTTC
d_gene: -; abundance: -; j_gene: TRBJ1-1; v_gene: TRBV2; CDR3aa: CASRRQSAGTEAFF; CDR3nt: TGTGCCAGCAGGAGGCAGAGCGCGGGGACTGAAGCTTTCTTT
d_gene: -; abundance: -; j_gene: TRBJ1-2; v_gene: TRBV19; CDR3aa: CASTPTDLYGYTF; CDR3nt: TGTGCCAGTACCCCGACAGACCTCTATGGCTACACCTTC
d_gene: -; abundance: -; j_gene: TRBJ2-6; v_gene: TRBV28; CDR3aa: CASLGAGALGANVLTF; CDR3nt: TGTGCCTCCCTAGGGGCAGGGGCGCTTGGGGCCAACGTCCTGACTTTC
d_gene: -; abundance: -; j_gene: TRBJ2-3; v_gene: TRBV6-5; CDR3aa: CASRKSTTTTDTQYF; CDR3nt: TGTGCCAGCAGGAAATCAACTACGACCACAGATACGCAGTATTTT
d_gene: TRBD1; abundance: few; j_gene: TRBJ2-7; v_gene: TRBV7-6; CDR3aa: CASSGQGGEQYF; CDR3nt: TGTGCCAGCAGCGGACAGGGGGGCGAGCAGTACTTC
d_gene: TRBD2; abundance: -; j_gene: TRBJ2-3; v_gene: TRBV18; CDR3aa: CASSPVAGAPPDTQYF; CDR3nt: TGTGCCAGCTCACCTGTAGCGGGGGCCCCCCCAGATACGCAGTATTTT
d_gene: TRBD2; abundance: -; j_gene: TRBJ2-1; v_gene: TRBV25-1; CDR3aa: CASSWTSGGAREQFF; CDR3nt: TGTGCCAGCAGTTGGACTAGCGGGGGGGCGCGGGAGCAGTTCTTC
d_gene: -; abundance: -; j_gene: TRBJ2-3; v_gene: TRBV7-6; CDR3aa: CASSLSGFDQDTQYF; CDR3nt: TGTGCCAGCAGCTTATCGGGGTTCGACCAAGATACGCAGTATTTT
d_gene: -; abundance: -; j_gene: TRBJ1-3; v_gene: TRBV4-1; CDR3aa: CASSLLRLAGNTIYF; CDR3nt: TGCGCCAGCAGCCTACTCAGGCTGGCTGGAAACACCATATATTTT
d_gene: TRBD1; abundance: few; j_gene: TRBJ1-4; v_gene: TRBV7-2; CDR3aa: CASSFDRGGNEKLFF; CDR3nt: TGTGCCAGCAGCTTTGACAGGGGTGGTAATGAAAAACTGTTTTTT
d_gene: -; abundance: -; j_gene: TRBJ2-7; v_gene: TRBV5-1; CDR3aa: CASSPRGATPGEQYF; CDR3nt: TGCGCCAGCAGCCCCCGGGGGGCCACTCCGGGGGAGCAGTACTTC
d_gene: -; abundance: once; j_gene: TRBJ1-5; v_gene: TRBV15; CDR3aa: CATSRDGARNQPQHF; CDR3nt: TGTGCCACCAGCAGAGATGGGGCCAGGAATCAGCCCCAGCATTTT
d_gene: -; abundance: -; j_gene: TRBJ2-6; v_gene: TRBV6-2/TRBV6-3; CDR3aa: CASSYAERSGANVLTF; CDR3nt: TGTGCCAGCAGTTACGCAGAGCGATCTGGGGCCAACGTCCTGACTTTC
d_gene: TRBD1; abundance: -; j_gene: TRBJ1-4; v_gene: TRBV14; CDR3aa: CASSQELGQNEKLFF; CDR3nt: TGTGCCAGCAGCCAAGAACTGGGACAGAATGAAAAACTGTTTTTT
d_gene: TRBD2; abundance: once; j_gene: TRBJ2-3; v_gene: TRBV6-4; CDR3aa: CASRRTSGNTDTQYF; CDR3nt: TGTGCCAGCAGGAGGACTAGCGGAAACACAGATACGCAGTATTTT
d_gene: TRBD2; abundance: -; j_gene: TRBJ2-3; v_gene: TRBV6-4; CDR3aa: CASSKLAGTSTDTQYF; CDR3nt: TGTGCCAGCAGTAAGCTAGCGGGGACTAGCACAGATACGCAGTATTTT
d_gene: -; abundance: once; j_gene: TRBJ2-3; v_gene: TRBV6-6; CDR3aa: CASSRGLASGTDTQYF; CDR3nt: TGTGCCAGCAGTAGAGGGCTGGCTAGCGGCACAGATACGCAGTATTTT
d_gene: TRBD1; abundance: few; j_gene: TRBJ1-6; v_gene: TRBV5-6; CDR3aa: CASSPGTVPRGSPLHF; CDR3nt: TGTGCCAGCAGCCCCGGGACAGTGCCGCGAGGGTCACCCCTCCACTTT
d_gene: TRBD2; abundance: -; j_gene: TRBJ2-3; v_gene: TRBV28; CDR3aa: CASSHRGVADTQYF; CDR3nt: TGTGCCAGCAGCCACCGGGGGGTTGCAGATACGCAGTATTTT
d_gene: -; abundance: -; j_gene: TRBJ1-1; v_gene: TRBV29-1; CDR3aa: CSVLDSEAFF; CDR3nt: TGCAGCGTCCTAGACAGTGAAGCTTTCTTT
d_gene: TRBD2; abundance: -; j_gene: TRBJ2-7; v_gene: TRBV6-6; CDR3aa: CASSYPGGYEQYF; CDR3nt: TGTGCCAGCAGTTACCCGGGGGGATACGAGCAGTACTTC
d_gene: -; abundance: -; j_gene: TRBJ2-1; v_gene: TRBV6-5; CDR3aa: CASSTRRNPEDEQFF; CDR3nt: TGTGCCAGCAGTACACGCCGGAACCCGGAGGATGAGCAGTTCTTC
d_gene: TRBD1; abundance: -; j_gene: TRBJ2-7; v_gene: TRBV30; CDR3aa: CAWKRQGAYEQYF; CDR3nt: TGTGCCTGGAAAAGACAGGGAGCGTACGAGCAGTACTTC
d_gene: -; abundance: -; j_gene: TRBJ2-7; v_gene: TRBV19; CDR3aa: CASSIEGVGQYF; CDR3nt: TGTGCCAGTAGTATAGAGGGAGTAGGGCAGTACTTC
d_gene: -; abundance: -; j_gene: TRBJ2-7; v_gene: TRBV7-6; CDR3aa: CASSPQRGYEQYF; CDR3nt: TGTGCCAGCAGCCCTCAAAGGGGTTACGAGCAGTACTTC
d_gene: TRBD2; abundance: once; j_gene: TRBJ2-1; v_gene: TRBV19; CDR3aa: CASSIIGLAGGQFF; CDR3nt: TGTGCCAGTAGTATCATCGGACTAGCGGGGGGGCAGTTCTTC
d_gene: -; abundance: -; j_gene: TRBJ2-3; v_gene: TRBV7-3; CDR3aa: CASSLTPAGDTQYF; CDR3nt: TGTGCCAGCAGCTTAACGCCGGCAGGGGATACGCAGTATTTT
d_gene: -; abundance: -; j_gene: TRBJ2-3; v_gene: TRBV9; CDR3aa: CASSVLARGTDTQYF; CDR3nt: TGTGCCAGCAGCGTATTGGCTAGAGGGACAGATACGCAGTATTTT
d_gene: TRBD1; abundance: -; j_gene: TRBJ1-4; v_gene: TRBV9; CDR3aa: CASSATGRNEKLFF; CDR3nt: TGTGCCAGCAGCGCGACAGGGAGAAATGAAAAACTGTTTTTT
d_gene: TRBD1; abundance: -; j_gene: TRBJ2-5; v_gene: TRBV30; CDR3aa: CAWNSLQGAETQYF; CDR3nt: TGTGCCTGGAATTCGCTCCAGGGGGCGGAGACCCAGTACTTC